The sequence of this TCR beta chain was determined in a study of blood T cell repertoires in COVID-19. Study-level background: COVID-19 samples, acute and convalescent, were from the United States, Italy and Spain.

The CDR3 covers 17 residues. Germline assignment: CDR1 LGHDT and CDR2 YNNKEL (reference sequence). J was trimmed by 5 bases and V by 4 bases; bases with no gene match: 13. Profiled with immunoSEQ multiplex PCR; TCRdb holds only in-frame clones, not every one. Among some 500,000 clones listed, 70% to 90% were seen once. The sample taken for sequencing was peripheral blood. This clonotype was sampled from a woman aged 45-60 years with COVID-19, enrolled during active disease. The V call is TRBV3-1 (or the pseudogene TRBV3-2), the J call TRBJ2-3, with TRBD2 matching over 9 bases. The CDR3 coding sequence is TGTGCCAGCAGCCCCCGAGGAGCGGGGGGCGCCCAAGATACGCAGTATTTT. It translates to CASSPRGAGGAQDTQYF.